This T cell receptor (beta chain) was captured by sequencing in a study of blood T cell repertoires in COVID-19. CDR1 and CDR2 from the germline V gene are MNHEY and SVGAGI. The V end lost 5 bases, the J end lost 4 bases, and 14 bases lay between the germline ends. The CDR3 totals 14 residues. Followed over time, Seattle patients had been enrolled while infection was active. Libraries were prepared by immunoSEQ multiplex PCR; TCRdb keeps only in-frame clonotypes and omits some of them. Among 250,000 to 300,000 clones listed, roughly 86% were seen once. This clone was recorded a few times. The sequencing input was peripheral blood. The receptor was isolated from a woman aged 30 to 39 with COVID-19, enrolled during active disease. V gene TRBV6-5 combines with J gene TRBJ1-1, with a tentative D call TRBD1 (5 bases). The CDR3 DNA reads TGTGCCAGCAGTCACGGGGGTGGGGGCACTGAAGCTTTCTTT. It specifies CASSHGGGGTEAFF.